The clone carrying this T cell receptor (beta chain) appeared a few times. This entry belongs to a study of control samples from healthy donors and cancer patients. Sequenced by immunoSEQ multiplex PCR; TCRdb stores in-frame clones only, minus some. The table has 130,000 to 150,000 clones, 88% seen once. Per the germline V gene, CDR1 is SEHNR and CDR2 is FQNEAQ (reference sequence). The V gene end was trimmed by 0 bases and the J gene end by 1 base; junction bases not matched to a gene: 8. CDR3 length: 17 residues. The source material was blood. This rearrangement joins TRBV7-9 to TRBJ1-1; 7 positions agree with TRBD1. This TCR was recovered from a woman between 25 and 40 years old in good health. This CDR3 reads CASSLARAGGGNTEAFF. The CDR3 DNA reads TGTGCCAGCAGCTTAGCTCGGGCAGGGGGAGGGAACACTGAAGCTTTCTTT.